The rows below give T cell receptor beta chains drawn from one sample of a study of T cell repertoires in ileal Crohn's disease. Measured with immunoSEQ multiplex PCR; TCRdb has only the in-frame clones, and not every one. This table holds 13,000 or so clones, approximately 78% found once. The specimen was ileal tissue. The origin of the receptors is an adult with Crohn's disease. The CDR3 runs from the conserved cysteine through the conserved F or W. Each record gives: V gene, J gene, clone size, D gene, CDR3 protein. A D gene is named only where the DNA matches it firmly. Size tells how often a clone was seen (once, few, many) or the class of an expanded clone, and some rows leave it out.

v_gene: TRBV29-1; j_gene: TRBJ2-6; abundance: -; d_gene: -; CDR3aa: CSVERPGSGGANVLTF
v_gene: TRBV5-1; j_gene: TRBJ2-2; abundance: few; d_gene: -; CDR3aa: CASSLQPDTGELFF
v_gene: TRBV2; j_gene: TRBJ2-2; abundance: once; d_gene: -; CDR3aa: CASTQVVGSTGELFF
v_gene: TRBV4-3; j_gene: TRBJ2-3; abundance: few; d_gene: -; CDR3aa: CASKSSYFSSTDTQYF
v_gene: TRBV7-8; j_gene: TRBJ1-3; abundance: -; d_gene: -; CDR3aa: CASSLMGGSGNTIYF
v_gene: TRBV28; j_gene: TRBJ1-4; abundance: -; d_gene: -; CDR3aa: CASSWGRGGRTVHEKLFF
v_gene: TRBV2; j_gene: TRBJ1-2; abundance: -; d_gene: -; CDR3aa: CASSFTGRSGYTF
v_gene: TRBV6-1; j_gene: TRBJ2-7; abundance: -; d_gene: TRBD2; CDR3aa: CASSVTSGSYEQYF
v_gene: TRBV5-1; j_gene: TRBJ2-1; abundance: -; d_gene: TRBD2; CDR3aa: CASSLSTRGGWNEQFF
v_gene: TRBV5-4; j_gene: TRBJ1-4; abundance: -; d_gene: -; CDR3aa: CASSSQRGSTNEKLFF
v_gene: TRBV15; j_gene: TRBJ1-1; abundance: few; d_gene: -; CDR3aa: CATSSQGMNTEAFF
v_gene: TRBV28; j_gene: TRBJ2-7; abundance: -; d_gene: TRBD1; CDR3aa: CASSVTGTGFHEQYF
v_gene: TRBV5-4; j_gene: TRBJ2-5; abundance: few; d_gene: TRBD2; CDR3aa: CASSYRQGGQETQYF
v_gene: TRBV15; j_gene: TRBJ1-2; abundance: -; d_gene: TRBD1; CDR3aa: CATRQGADPYGYTF
v_gene: TRBV4-1; j_gene: TRBJ2-2; abundance: -; d_gene: -; CDR3aa: CASSQERSTGELFF
v_gene: TRBV5-1; j_gene: TRBJ2-3; abundance: -; d_gene: -; CDR3aa: CASKEVVSTDTQYF
v_gene: TRBV7-2; j_gene: TRBJ2-1; abundance: -; d_gene: TRBD2; CDR3aa: CASSLDLGGSYISYNEQFF
v_gene: TRBV7-9; j_gene: TRBJ2-6; abundance: -; d_gene: TRBD1; CDR3aa: CASSPQGQISGANVLTF
v_gene: TRBV4-3; j_gene: TRBJ2-3; abundance: -; d_gene: TRBD2; CDR3aa: CASSQGASGGGDTQYF
v_gene: TRBV5-6; j_gene: TRBJ2-7; abundance: -; d_gene: TRBD2; CDR3aa: CASSSSGGEGWVYYEQYF
v_gene: TRBV4-2; j_gene: TRBJ2-7; abundance: -; d_gene: TRBD2; CDR3aa: CASSQEGTSGGRGYEQYF
v_gene: TRBV2; j_gene: TRBJ1-6; abundance: -; d_gene: -; CDR3aa: CASSDQGNSPLHF
v_gene: TRBV11-2; j_gene: TRBJ2-5; abundance: few; d_gene: -; CDR3aa: CASSSGGDGKTQYF
v_gene: TRBV13; j_gene: TRBJ2-7; abundance: -; d_gene: TRBD2; CDR3aa: CASSISSGGAGEQYF
v_gene: TRBV6-5; j_gene: TRBJ2-1; abundance: -; d_gene: TRBD1; CDR3aa: CASRAGTGLFDEQFF
v_gene: TRBV7-2; j_gene: TRBJ2-2; abundance: -; d_gene: TRBD2; CDR3aa: CASSLGPGLASNTGELFF
v_gene: TRBV6-1; j_gene: TRBJ2-3; abundance: -; d_gene: -; CDR3aa: CASSEGKGLTDTQYF
v_gene: TRBV28; j_gene: TRBJ1-4; abundance: -; d_gene: -; CDR3aa: CASTRRGNEKLFF
v_gene: TRBV7-9; j_gene: TRBJ1-1; abundance: -; d_gene: TRBD1; CDR3aa: CASTLPTGTAEAFF
v_gene: TRBV28; j_gene: TRBJ2-5; abundance: -; d_gene: -; CDR3aa: CASSSPDRETQYF
v_gene: TRBV19; j_gene: TRBJ2-5; abundance: -; d_gene: -; CDR3aa: CASSNGASGEQYF
v_gene: TRBV10-2; j_gene: TRBJ1-5; abundance: -; d_gene: -; CDR3aa: CASSEGRAGNQPQHF
v_gene: TRBV7-9; j_gene: TRBJ1-2; abundance: -; d_gene: -; CDR3aa: CASSLGAPNYGYTF
v_gene: TRBV11-3; j_gene: TRBJ2-1; abundance: -; d_gene: -; CDR3aa: CASSPGLGWANEQFF